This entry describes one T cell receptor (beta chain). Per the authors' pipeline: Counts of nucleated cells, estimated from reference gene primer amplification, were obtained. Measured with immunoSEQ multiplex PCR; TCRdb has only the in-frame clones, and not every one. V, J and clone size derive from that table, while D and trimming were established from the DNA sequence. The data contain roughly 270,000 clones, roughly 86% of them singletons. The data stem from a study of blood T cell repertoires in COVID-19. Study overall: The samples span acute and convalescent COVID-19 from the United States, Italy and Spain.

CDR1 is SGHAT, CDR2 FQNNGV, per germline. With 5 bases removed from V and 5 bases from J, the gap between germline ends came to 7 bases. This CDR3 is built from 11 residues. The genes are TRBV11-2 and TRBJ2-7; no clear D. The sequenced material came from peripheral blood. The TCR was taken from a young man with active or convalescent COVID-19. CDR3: CASSRAHEQYF. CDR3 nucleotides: TGTGCCAGCAGCAGAGCCCACGAGCAGTACTTC.